This T cell receptor beta chain was sequenced in a study of patients and donors after allogeneic stem cell transplantation. This clonotype was seen a handful of times. J lost 8 bases, V lost 3 bases, and 10 bases had no gene match. Germline V gene lookup returns CDR1 MNHEY and CDR2 SVGAGI. The CDR3 length is 16 residues. A single record per CDR3 protein comes from TCRdb applying MiXCR to the RT-PCR reads. The data show about 960,000 distinct CDR3 sequences, with approximately 18% seen just once and around 6% held by the top ten. What was sequenced was blood, either unsorted or a sorted T cell fraction (not recorded which). The TCR originated in a human donor who was either an allogeneic HSCT recipient or a stem cell or donor lymphocyte infusion donor (not recorded which). It is not recorded whose cells these are; they may come from a transplant donor. The chain combines TRBV6-5 with TRBJ1-6; TRBD1 agrees at 7 bases. CDR3 residues: CASSYLDRRFDSPLHF. The CDR3 DNA sequence: TGTGCCAGCAGTTATTTGGACAGGAGGTTCGATTCACCCCTCCACTTT.